This TCR beta chain appears in the sequencing data of a study of T-cell memory formation after mild COVID-19. As regards this clonotype: Its target is unknown.

Whole-study findings and limits: CD4+ contracting clones lay mainly in CM and EM, CD8+ ones in EMRA.

TCRdb recomputed calls from the 5' RACE reads with MiXCR, one row per CDR3 protein. The table lists approximately 260,000 distinct CDR3 sequences, about a sixth of them singletons, with 22% in the top ten. The TCR comes from a man aged 18 to 35 who had mild COVID-19 (a few samples of this study predate the infection). Cell type and time point are not known. Input material: PBMCs or a T cell subset sorted from them (not recorded which).

As DNA, the CDR3 is TGCGCCAGCAGCTTGAATACCGACAATGAGCAGTTCTTC. The encoded protein is CASSLNTDNEQFF. The rearrangement joins TRBV5-1 to TRBJ2-1; D gene uncertain. CDR3 length: 13 amino acids. Deletions cut 1 base from V and 5 bases from J, with 7 bases between. Per germline, CDR1 SGHRS and CDR2 YFSETQ.